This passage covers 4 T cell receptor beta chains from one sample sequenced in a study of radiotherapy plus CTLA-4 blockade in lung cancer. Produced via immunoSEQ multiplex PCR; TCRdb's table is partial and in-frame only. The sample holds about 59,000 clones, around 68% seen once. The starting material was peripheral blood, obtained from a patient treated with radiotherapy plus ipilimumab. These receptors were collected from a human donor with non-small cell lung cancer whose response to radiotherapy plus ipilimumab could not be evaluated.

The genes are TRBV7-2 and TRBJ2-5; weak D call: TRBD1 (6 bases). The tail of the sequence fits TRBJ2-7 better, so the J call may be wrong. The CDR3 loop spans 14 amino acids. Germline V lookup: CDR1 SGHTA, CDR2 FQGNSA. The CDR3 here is CASSLEQGPYEQYF. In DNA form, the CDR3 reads TGTGCCAGCAGCTTAGAACAGGGACCCTACGAGCAGTACTTC.

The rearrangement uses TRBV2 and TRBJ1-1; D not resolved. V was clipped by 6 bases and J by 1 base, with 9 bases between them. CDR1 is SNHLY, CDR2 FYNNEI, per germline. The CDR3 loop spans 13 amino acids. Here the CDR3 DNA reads TGTGCCAGCAGCGACCACAGGAACACTGAAGCTTTCTTT. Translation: CASSDHRNTEAFF.

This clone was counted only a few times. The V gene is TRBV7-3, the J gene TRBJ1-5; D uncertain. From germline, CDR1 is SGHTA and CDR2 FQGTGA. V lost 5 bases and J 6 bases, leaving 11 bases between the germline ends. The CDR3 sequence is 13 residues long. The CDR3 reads CASSADISQPQHF. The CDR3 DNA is TGTGCCAGCAGCGCCGACATTTCTCAGCCCCAGCATTTT.

CDR3 DNA sequence: TGTGCCAGCATCACCGGACAGGGACGCAATCAGCCCCAGCATTTT. Amino acids: CASITGQGRNQPQHF. This chain uses TRBV6-1 with TRBJ1-5, with 8 bases lining up with TRBD1. Looked up from germline, CDR1 is MNHNS and CDR2 is SASEGT. CDR3 length equals 15 residues. J gave up 2 bases and V 7 bases, and 7 bases lay outside the gene matches.